The rows below give T cell receptor beta chains drawn from one sample of a study of blood T cell repertoires in COVID-19. Profiled with immunoSEQ multiplex PCR; TCRdb holds only in-frame clones, not every one. The sample lists roughly 150,000 clones; 70% to 80% were seen once. Sequencing was carried out using PBMCs or T cells enriched from blood (not recorded which). These receptors came from a woman in her 70s in a cohort exposed to, infected with or recovered from COVID-19 (not recorded which). CDR3s include the opening cysteine and the closing phenylalanine or tryptophan. Each record gives: J gene, D gene, V gene, clone size, CDR3 DNA, CDR3 protein. A D gene is named only where the DNA matches it firmly. Size is stated for part of the rows, as once, few or many counts, or as a class when the clone is expanded.

>TRBJ2-3|.|TRBV6-2/TRBV6-3|.
TGTGCCAGCAGTTACTCGAGGGGAGGTACGCAGTATTTT
CASSYSRGGTQYF
>TRBJ1-1|TRBD1|TRBV28|few
TGTGCCAGCAGTCTGGCGACAGGGGGTAGCACTGAAGCTTTCTTT
CASSLATGGSTEAFF
>TRBJ1-6|.|TRBV2|few
TGTGCCACGGGGACACCAAATTCACCCCTCCACTTT
CATGTPNSPLHF
>TRBJ2-1|.|TRBV11-2|.
TGTGCCAGCAGCTTTAGTGGGACTCCGGAGCAGTTCTTC
CASSFSGTPEQFF
>TRBJ1-5|.|TRBV28|.
TGTGCCAGCAGTTTATTGCCAGGCAATCAGCCCCAGCATTTT
CASSLLPGNQPQHF
>TRBJ1-1|.|TRBV12-5|few
TGTGCTAGTGGTGTACGGACTGGGACTGAAGCTTTCTTT
CASGVRTGTEAFF
>TRBJ2-7|TRBD1|TRBV27|.
TGTGCCAGCAGACTCCGGGACAGTGGGTCCTACGAGCAGTACTTC
CASRLRDSGSYEQYF
>TRBJ2-7|.|TRBV6-5|once
TGTGCCAGCAGTTACGACGCAGGGGCCTACGAGCAGTACTTC
CASSYDAGAYEQYF
>TRBJ2-7|.|TRBV7-9|.
TGTGCCAGCAGCTTACGAGAGAACGAGCAGTACTTC
CASSLRENEQYF
>TRBJ1-3|.|TRBV12-3/TRBV12-4|.
TGTGCCAGCAGTCAGACAGCTGGAAACACCATATATTTT
CASSQTAGNTIYF
>TRBJ2-7|TRBD1|TRBV2|.
TGTGCCAGCAGCCGGGACAGTACGTTTCACGAGCAGTACTTC
CASSRDSTFHEQYF
>TRBJ1-2|TRBD1|TRBV19|.
TGTGCCAGTAGTATAGATGGGACAGGGTTATATGGCTACACCTTC
CASSIDGTGLYGYTF
>TRBJ1-3|.|TRBV19|.
TGTGCCAGTAGTATAGGTGACAGCCACTCTGGAAACACCATATATTTT
CASSIGDSHSGNTIYF
>TRBJ1-5|TRBD1|TRBV7-2|.
TGTGCCAGCAGCATTGACAGGGACCAGCCCCAGCATTTT
CASSIDRDQPQHF
>TRBJ2-1|TRBD1|TRBV18|once
TGTGCCAGCTCACCCGGACAGGGCGGGTACAATGAGCAGTTCTTC
CASSPGQGGYNEQFF
>TRBJ1-1|TRBD1|TRBV24-1|.
TGTGCCACCAGTGAGCCAGGGGGCACTGAAGCTTTCTTT
CATSEPGGTEAFF
>TRBJ2-7|TRBD1|TRBV7-3|.
TGTGCCAGCAGCTTAACAGGGGGCGGCGAGCAGTACTTC
CASSLTGGGEQYF
>TRBJ1-3|TRBD1|TRBV5-1|.
TGCGCCAGCAGACCGGGACAGTTTGGAAACACCATATATTTT
CASRPGQFGNTIYF
>TRBJ2-1|TRBD2|TRBV9|.
TGTGCCAGCAGCGTAGCACTAGCGGGAAGAGTCAATGAGCAGTTCTTC
CASSVALAGRVNEQFF
>TRBJ2-1|.|TRBV10-3|.
TGTGCCATCAGTACTAGTACAGGGCAAACCTACAATGAGCAGTTCTTC
CAISTSTGQTYNEQFF
>TRBJ2-5|TRBD2|TRBV15|.
TGTGCCACCAGCAGAGATACGGGGAGGGCGAACCAAGAGACCCAGTACTTC
CATSRDTGRANQETQYF
>TRBJ2-6|TRBD1|TRBV10-2|.
TGCGCCAGCAGTGAGCCACAGGGGACTGGGGCCAACGTCCTGACTTTC
CASSEPQGTGANVLTF
>TRBJ2-7|.|TRBV23-1|.
TGCGCCAGCAGCCCCTCGGGGGGCGACGAGCAGTACTTC
CASSPSGGDEQYF
>TRBJ2-5|TRBD1|TRBV4-1|.
TGCGCCAGCAGCCAGACAGGGTGGGCAGAGACCCAGTACTTC
CASSQTGWAETQYF
>TRBJ2-7|TRBD2|TRBV11-2|.
TGTGCCAGCAGCTTAGGAGCTAGCGGCTCCTACGAGCAGTACTTC
CASSLGASGSYEQYF
>TRBJ2-1|TRBD2|TRBV27|.
TGTGCCAGCAGTCTTACTAGCGGGGTTTACAATGAGCAGTTCTTC
CASSLTSGVYNEQFF
>TRBJ2-2|TRBD2|TRBV6-5|few
TGTGCCAGCAGGACTAGCGGGGACACCGGGGAGCTGTTTTTT
CASRTSGDTGELFF
>TRBJ1-6|TRBD1|TRBV5-4|.
TGTGCCAGCAGCCCGGGGACAGCGAATAATTCACCCCTCCACTTT
CASSPGTANNSPLHF
>TRBJ2-7|TRBD2|TRBV5-5|.
TGTGCCAGCAGCCCCCTATCCGTTAGGCTAGCGGGTACCTACGAGCAGTACTTC
CASSPLSVRLAGTYEQYF
>TRBJ1-2|.|TRBV10-2|.
TGCGCCAGCAGTTCAACAGGGTCCAGCGGTGGCTACACCTTC
CASSSTGSSGGYTF
>TRBJ1-4|.|TRBV18|few
TGTGCCAGCTCACTCTCCGGGGGAGATGAAAAACTGTTTTTT
CASSLSGGDEKLFF
>TRBJ2-2|.|TRBV28|few
TGTGCCAGCAGCGATTTTTTTTCGACGGAGGAGTACACCGGGGAGCTGTTTTTT
CASSDFFSTEEYTGELFF
>TRBJ2-7|TRBD2|TRBV6-4|.
TGTGCCAGCAGTGACTGGACTAGCGGCCAGAGGGACTACGAGCAGTACTTC
CASSDWTSGQRDYEQYF
>TRBJ1-1|TRBD1|TRBV11-2|many
TGTGCCAGCAGCTTAACGGACAGGGATGTAGCTTTCTTT
CASSLTDRDVAFF